Below are 10 T cell receptor beta chains sequenced from a single sample in a study of OX40 agonist ivuxolimab in advanced cancers. TCRdb's copy holds only in-frame clones and misses some; the assay was immunoSEQ multiplex PCR. The table includes approximately 98,000 clones, under 85% detected once. Sample: CD4+ or CD8+ T cells sorted from blood, taken in a trial of the OX40 agonist ivuxolimab. The source of these receptors is an adult with an advanced solid tumor such as melanoma, head and neck, liver or kidney cancer.

The chain joins TRBV7-6 to TRBJ2-3, with D perhaps TRBD1 or TRBD2 (5 bases each). The CDR3 totals 17 residues. Germline CDR1 is SGHVS and CDR2 is FNYEAQ. The V and J ends lost 1 base and 0 bases respectively, with 14 bases between them. The CDR3: CASSLVIGTSSTDTQYF. CDR3 nucleotides: TGTGCCAGCAGCTTAGTTATCGGGACCTCTAGCACAGATACGCAGTATTTT.

The chain has TRBV7-2 and TRBJ2-3, with 9 bases matching TRBD1. Germline CDR1 reads SGHTA; CDR2 reads FQGNSA. V lost 5 bases, J lost 9 bases, and 15 bases stayed unmatched. CDR3 length: 16 residues. The CDR3 region is CASSTGTGLFIDTQYF. DNA of the CDR3: TGTGCCAGCAGCACAGGGACAGGGCTCTTCATAGACACGCAGTATTTT.

This chain connects TRBV25-1 to TRBJ1-3, with D perhaps matching TRBD1 (5 bases). The CDR3 spans 14 residues. V was shortened by 3 bases and J by 11 bases, with 17 bases between the two germline ends. Germline V gene data show CDR1 as MGHDK and CDR2 as SYGVNS. The CDR3 loop reads CASSDLPDGGSIYF. The CDR3 region has the DNA TGTGCCAGCAGTGATCTTCCGGATGGGGGATCCATATATTTT.

This chain connects TRBV29-1 to TRBJ2-1; 9 nucleotides match TRBD2. The V gene end was trimmed by 1 base and the J gene end by 2 bases; junction bases not matched to a gene: 0. The CDR3 spans 14 residues. CDR1 SQVTM and CDR2 ANQGSEA come from the germline V gene. As DNA, the CDR3 is TGCAGCGTTGAAGGACTAGCGGCCTACAATGAGCAGTTCTTC. Translating gives CSVEGLAAYNEQFF.

Only one count was recorded for this clone. This chain uses TRBV6-6 with TRBJ2-7, with D possibly TRBD2 on 7 matching bases. The V end lost 2 bases, the J end lost 4 bases, and 15 bases lay between the germline ends. Germline loops: CDR1 MNHNY, CDR2 SVGAGI (reference sequence). This CDR3 has 15 residues. CDR3 DNA: TGTGCCAGCAGTTACGTGGGCGGGGGCCTTTACGAGCAGTACTTC. Translating it yields CASSYVGGGLYEQYF.

This chain uses TRBV2 with TRBJ2-7; D is unresolved. Germline loops: CDR1 SNHLY, CDR2 FYNNEI. The CDR3 runs to 14 residues. V was clipped by 4 bases and J by 1 base, with 11 bases between them. The CDR3 coding sequence is TGTGCCAGCAGTGTCGGATCAGCTTCCTACGAGCAGTACTTC. Encoded protein: CASSVGSASYEQYF. Combining the CDR3 with reference TRBV2 and TRBJ2-7 gives the whole variable domain EPEVTQTPSHQVTQMGQEVILRCVPISNHLYFYWYRQILGQKVEFLVSFYNNEISEKSEIFDDQFSVERPDGSNFTLKIRSTKLEDSAMYFCASSVGSASYEQYFGPGTRLTVT.

J is TRBJ2-3 and V is TRBV9; tentatively, D is TRBD2 (6 bases). The V gene's germline CDR1 is SGDLS and CDR2 YYNGEE. With 4 bases removed from V and 2 bases from J, the gap between germline ends came to 17 bases. This CDR3 has 16 amino acids. CDR3 region: CASSPGVADHTDTQYF. The CDR3 DNA reads TGTGCCAGCAGCCCCGGGGTAGCGGACCACACAGATACGCAGTATTTT.

This clone appeared once. The CDR3 DNA reads TGTGCCAGCAGCGCTGGCACTAGCGGGACTCACGAGCAGTACTTC. Encoded protein: CASSAGTSGTHEQYF. The genes are TRBV5-4 and TRBJ2-7; 10 nucleotides match TRBD2. The CDR3 spans 15 residues. Germline CDR1 SGHNT, CDR2 YYREEE (reference sequence). The J segment lost 5 bases and the V segment lost 4 bases, leaving 9 bases of the junction unmatched.

This sequence joins TRBV6-1 and TRBJ1-6; D possibly corresponds to TRBD1 (6 bases). The CDR3 length is 13 residues. Germline V gene data show CDR1 as MNHNS and CDR2 as SASEGT. V lost 3 bases and J lost 11, with 11 bases in between. This CDR3 reads CASSDRGRPPLHF. The DNA of the CDR3 is TGTGCCAGCAGTGACAGGGGAAGGCCACCCCTCCACTTT.

The CDR3 loop is CASSEALTGENYGYTF. The CDR3 nucleotides are TGTGCCAGCAGTGAAGCCTTGACAGGGGAAAACTATGGCTACACCTTC. The rearrangement joins TRBV2 to TRBJ1-2; 8 bases map to TRBD1. The V gene end was trimmed by 0 bases and the J gene end by 2 bases; junction bases not matched to a gene: 5. The CDR3 length is 16 residues. Germline assignment: CDR1 SNHLY and CDR2 FYNNEI.